Each of the 22 T cell receptor beta chains below was sequenced from the same sample in a study of cytomegalovirus exposure and HLA in healthy donors. The PCR ran on 60 Vbeta and 13 Jbeta primers. This table comes from immunoSEQ multiplex PCR, and its TCRdb copy is limited to in-frame clones, with some not included. The table lists about 59,000 clones, 65% to 75% of them singletons. Sequencing was carried out using PBMCs. Receptors originate from a man aged 30-40 years in good health and CMV-seropositive.

V usage is TRBV7-2 and J usage is TRBJ2-3, with D perhaps matching TRBD1 (5 bases). Trimming shortened V by 3 bases and J by 2 bases, and 12 bases separated the two germline ends. Germline CDR1 reads SGHTA; CDR2 reads FQGNSA. This CDR3 region has 15 residues. CDR3 residues: CASSFQGANTDTQYF. DNA of the CDR3: TGTGCCAGCAGCTTTCAGGGTGCCAACACAGATACGCAGTATTTT. The whole variable domain, filled in from reference TRBV7-2 and TRBJ2-3, reads GAGVSQSPSNKVTEKGKDVELRCDPISGHTALYWYRQSLGQGLEFLIYFQGNSAPDKSGLPSDRFSAERTGGSVSTLTIQRTQQEDSAVYLCASSFQGANTDTQYFGPGTRLTVL.

CDR3 nucleotide sequence: TGTGCCAGTAGCCCCAACGCAGTTTACGAGCAGTACTTC. It codes for CASSPNAVYEQYF. The V gene is TRBV19, the J gene TRBJ2-7; D unclear. The V end lost 6 bases, the J end lost 4 bases, and 13 bases lay between the germline ends. This CDR3 region has 13 residues. Germline assignment: CDR1 LNHDA and CDR2 SQIVND (reference sequence).

V and J are TRBV29-1 and TRBJ1-1; no firm D call. Germline CDR1 SQVTM, CDR2 ANQGSEA. The CDR3 extends over 13 amino acids. V was cut by 0 bases and J by 1 base, with 6 bases left in between. CDR3 sequence reads: CSVEDNRNTEAFF. The CDR3 DNA is TGCAGCGTTGAAGATAATCGGAACACTGAAGCTTTCTTT.

The rearrangement links TRBV15 to TRBJ2-7, with D hard to call. The CDR3 spans 17 residues. CDR1 and CDR2 from the germline V gene are LNHNV and YYDKDF (reference sequence). V gave up 5 bases and J gave up 2 bases, with 22 bases separating them. CDR3 bases: TGTGCCACCAGCGATCCCCGTGGGCTCGTCTCCGCCTACGAGCAGTACTTC. This sequence encodes CATSDPRGLVSAYEQYF.

The chain employs TRBV10-3 and TRBJ1-3, with unresolved D. Germline V CDR1 and CDR2: ENHRY, SYGVKD. V was cut by 4 bases and J by 6 bases, with 10 bases left in between. The CDR3 is 13 amino acids. The chain's CDR3 is CAISVDGENTIYF. The CDR3 DNA is TGTGCCATCAGTGTAGATGGTGAAAACACCATATATTTT.

This clone turned up a few times. The V call is TRBV6-5, the J call TRBJ1-2, with TRBD1 matching 8 bases. V lost 7 bases to trimming and J lost 4 bases; unmatched junction nucleotides: 8. The CDR3 contains 14 residues. Germline V gene lookup returns CDR1 MNHEY and CDR2 SVGAGI. CDR3 in amino acids: CASTGQGGGYGYTF. CDR3 sequence (DNA): TGTGCCAGCACCGGACAGGGAGGCGGCTATGGCTACACCTTC.

This chain uses TRBV29-1 with TRBJ2-5, with unresolved D. CDR3 length equals 13 residues. V was pared by 3 bases and J by 2 bases, with 10 bases between. CDR1 and CDR2 (germline): SQVTM, ANQGSEA. Here the CDR3 reads CSVDTRSQETQYF. The CDR3 DNA reads as TGCAGCGTTGATACTCGGTCTCAAGAGACCCAGTACTTC.

This clone showed up just a few times. The rearrangement links TRBV6-6 to TRBJ1-1, with D tentatively TRBD1 (5 bases). From germline, CDR1 is MNHNY and CDR2 SVGAGI (reference sequence). V lost 2 bases to trimming and J lost 6 bases, with 13 bases between them. CDR3 length: 14 residues. DNA for the CDR3: TGTGCCAGCAGTTACATCAGGGATCCCCCTGAAGCTTTCTTT. Its protein product is CASSYIRDPPEAFF.

This rearrangement joins TRBV19 to TRBJ1-2; 7 nucleotides line up with TRBD1. CDR1 and CDR2 from the germline V gene are LNHDA and SQIVND (reference sequence). The J segment lost 0 bases and the V segment lost 5 bases, leaving 6 bases of the junction unmatched. The CDR3 consists of 15 residues. CDR3 DNA: TGTGCCAGTAGTCCGCGACAGGGAACTAACTATGGCTACACCTTC. This gives the protein CASSPRQGTNYGYTF.

This rearrangement joins TRBV4-3 to TRBJ1-1; 7 bases fit TRBD1. CDR1 LGHNA and CDR2 YSLEER come from the germline V gene. There are 15 residues in the CDR3. J was trimmed by 3 bases and V by 4 bases; bases with no gene match: 8. CDR3 DNA: TGCGCCAGCAGCCCAGACAGGGTGCAAGACACTGAAGCTTTCTTT. Protein: CASSPDRVQDTEAFF.

This clone was picked up one time. The chain recombines TRBV30 with TRBJ1-3, with D perhaps TRBD1 (5 bases). Germline V lookup: CDR1 GTSNPN, CDR2 SVGIG (reference sequence). V was clipped by 4 bases and J by 4 bases, with 11 bases between them. This CDR3 is 13 amino acids long. The CDR3 bases are TGTGCCTGGAACCGACAGTGGGGAAACACCATATATTTT. Its protein is CAWNRQWGNTIYF.

The chain has TRBV11-2 and TRBJ1-4; possibly TRBD1 for D (6 bases). The CDR3 covers 16 residues. V dropped 5 bases and J dropped 4 bases, with 17 bases sitting between them. The germline gives CDR1 SGHAT, CDR2 FQNNGV. CDR3 bases: TGTGCCAGCAGCCAGGGGAGGGTCCTAGGTAATGAAAAACTGTTTTTT. This encodes CASSQGRVLGNEKLFF.

This clone was detected a few times. The V and J genes are TRBV7-3 and TRBJ1-1; D ambiguous. Germline CDR1 is SGHTA and CDR2 is FQGTGA. The V end was cut by 2 bases, the J end by 1 base, with 5 bases between. The CDR3 is 13 residues long. The CDR3 sequence is CASSLDKNTEAFF. DNA of the CDR3: TGTGCCAGCAGCTTAGACAAGAACACTGAAGCTTTCTTT. Based on the CDR3 plus reference TRBV7-3 and TRBJ1-1, the full variable domain is GAGVSQTPSNKVTEKGKYVELRCDPISGHTALYWYRQSLGQGPEFLIYFQGTGAADDSGLPNDRFFAVRPEGSVSTLKIQRTERGDSAVYLCASSLDKNTEAFFGQGTRLTVV.

CDR3: CASSISPGSGETQYF. The CDR3 DNA follows: TGTGCCAGTAGTATAAGTCCAGGGTCGGGAGAGACCCAGTACTTC. V gene TRBV19 combines with J gene TRBJ2-5, with D maybe TRBD1 (5 bases). CDR1 is LNHDA and CDR2 is SQIVND in the germline V gene (reference sequence). CDR3 length: 15 residues. The ends were cut back, 2 bases at V and 4 bases at J, with 14 bases in the middle.

This clone showed up just a few times. V is TRBV30 and J is TRBJ1-2, with a tentative D call TRBD1 (6 bases). The V gene's germline CDR1 is GTSNPN and CDR2 SVGIG (reference sequence). This CDR3 contains 14 residues. The germline V and J ends were trimmed by 4 bases and 4 bases, with 16 bases remaining between them. For the CDR3, the DNA is TGTGCCTGGAAGGTGGGGGCAGGTCGCTATGGCTACACCTTC. Translating gives CAWKVGAGRYGYTF.

This rearrangement joins TRBV19 to TRBJ1-2; 11 bases agree with TRBD1. The CDR3 contains 15 residues. The germline CDR1 and CDR2 sequences are LNHDA and SQIVND (reference sequence). V lost 8 bases to trimming and J lost 6 bases; unmatched junction nucleotides: 11. The CDR3 region is CASSLDRGLSDGYTF. CDR3 bases: TGTGCCAGTTCCCTGGACAGGGGGCTCTCAGATGGCTACACCTTC.

The CDR3 protein is CASSQKTGTTSYNEQFF. The CDR3 bases are TGTGCCAGCAGCCAAAAAACCGGGACTACCTCCTACAATGAGCAGTTCTTC. The V call is TRBV14, the J call TRBJ2-1, with TRBD2 matching over 7 bases. Germline V CDR1 and CDR2: SGHDN, FVKESK. The CDR3 extends over 17 amino acids. J was trimmed by 0 bases and V by 2 bases; bases with no gene match: 7.

This chain links TRBV29-1 with TRBJ2-4; D is possibly TRBD1 (5 bases). The CDR3 covers 16 residues. Trimming left V 5 bases short and J 0 bases short, with 17 bases between. CDR1 is SQVTM and CDR2 is ANQGSEA in the germline V gene. This CDR3 is CSVFVQASLAKNIQYF. CDR3 nucleotide sequence: TGCAGCGTTTTCGTACAGGCATCCCTAGCCAAAAACATTCAGTACTTC.

The chain has TRBV4-2 and TRBJ1-2, with D perhaps matching TRBD1 (5 bases). In germline, CDR1 is LGHNA, CDR2 YNFKEQ. V dropped 3 bases and J dropped 8 bases, with 10 bases sitting between them. The CDR3 totals 12 residues. CDR3 nucleotide sequence: TGTGCCAGCAGCCAGGAGGGGCACGGCTACACCTTC. This encodes CASSQEGHGYTF.

The count of this clone is one. The chain couples TRBV7-9 to TRBJ2-7; 12 bases map to TRBD2. The CDR3 is 16 residues long. Losses at the gene ends were 6 bases for V and 2 bases for J; bases not matched to a gene: 8. Germline V gives CDR1 SEHNR, CDR2 FQNEAQ (reference sequence). The CDR3 DNA sequence: TGTGCCAGCAGATCGGGACTAGCGGGCGAACCCTACGAGCAGTACTTC. Its translation: CASRSGLAGEPYEQYF.

The genes are TRBV11-2 and TRBJ2-3; TRBD1 aligns across 9 bases. Germline CDR1 is SGHAT and CDR2 is FQNNGV. V lost 3 bases to trimming and J lost 3 bases; unmatched junction nucleotides: 10. The CDR3 is made up of 17 amino acids. The CDR3 sequence is CASSLSLGQGLTDTQYF. The CDR3 DNA reads TGTGCCAGCAGCTTGAGTTTGGGACAGGGCTTGACAGATACGCAGTATTTT. Complete variable domain (other parts from reference TRBV11-2 and TRBJ2-3): EAGVAQSPRYKIIEKRQSVAFWCNPISGHATLYWYQQILGQGPKLLIQFQNNGVVDDSQLPKDRFSAERLKGVDSTLKIQPAKLEDSAVYLCASSLSLGQGLTDTQYFGPGTRLTVL.

The chain uses TRBV29-1 and TRBJ1-2; D unresolved. Germline CDR1 reads SQVTM; CDR2 reads ANQGSEA. This CDR3 has 15 residues. The germline V and J ends were trimmed by 0 bases and 4 bases, with 15 bases remaining between them. CDR3 loop: CSVEDMTLTSYGYTF. CDR3 nucleotides: TGCAGCGTTGAAGACATGACTCTAACGAGCTATGGCTACACCTTC.